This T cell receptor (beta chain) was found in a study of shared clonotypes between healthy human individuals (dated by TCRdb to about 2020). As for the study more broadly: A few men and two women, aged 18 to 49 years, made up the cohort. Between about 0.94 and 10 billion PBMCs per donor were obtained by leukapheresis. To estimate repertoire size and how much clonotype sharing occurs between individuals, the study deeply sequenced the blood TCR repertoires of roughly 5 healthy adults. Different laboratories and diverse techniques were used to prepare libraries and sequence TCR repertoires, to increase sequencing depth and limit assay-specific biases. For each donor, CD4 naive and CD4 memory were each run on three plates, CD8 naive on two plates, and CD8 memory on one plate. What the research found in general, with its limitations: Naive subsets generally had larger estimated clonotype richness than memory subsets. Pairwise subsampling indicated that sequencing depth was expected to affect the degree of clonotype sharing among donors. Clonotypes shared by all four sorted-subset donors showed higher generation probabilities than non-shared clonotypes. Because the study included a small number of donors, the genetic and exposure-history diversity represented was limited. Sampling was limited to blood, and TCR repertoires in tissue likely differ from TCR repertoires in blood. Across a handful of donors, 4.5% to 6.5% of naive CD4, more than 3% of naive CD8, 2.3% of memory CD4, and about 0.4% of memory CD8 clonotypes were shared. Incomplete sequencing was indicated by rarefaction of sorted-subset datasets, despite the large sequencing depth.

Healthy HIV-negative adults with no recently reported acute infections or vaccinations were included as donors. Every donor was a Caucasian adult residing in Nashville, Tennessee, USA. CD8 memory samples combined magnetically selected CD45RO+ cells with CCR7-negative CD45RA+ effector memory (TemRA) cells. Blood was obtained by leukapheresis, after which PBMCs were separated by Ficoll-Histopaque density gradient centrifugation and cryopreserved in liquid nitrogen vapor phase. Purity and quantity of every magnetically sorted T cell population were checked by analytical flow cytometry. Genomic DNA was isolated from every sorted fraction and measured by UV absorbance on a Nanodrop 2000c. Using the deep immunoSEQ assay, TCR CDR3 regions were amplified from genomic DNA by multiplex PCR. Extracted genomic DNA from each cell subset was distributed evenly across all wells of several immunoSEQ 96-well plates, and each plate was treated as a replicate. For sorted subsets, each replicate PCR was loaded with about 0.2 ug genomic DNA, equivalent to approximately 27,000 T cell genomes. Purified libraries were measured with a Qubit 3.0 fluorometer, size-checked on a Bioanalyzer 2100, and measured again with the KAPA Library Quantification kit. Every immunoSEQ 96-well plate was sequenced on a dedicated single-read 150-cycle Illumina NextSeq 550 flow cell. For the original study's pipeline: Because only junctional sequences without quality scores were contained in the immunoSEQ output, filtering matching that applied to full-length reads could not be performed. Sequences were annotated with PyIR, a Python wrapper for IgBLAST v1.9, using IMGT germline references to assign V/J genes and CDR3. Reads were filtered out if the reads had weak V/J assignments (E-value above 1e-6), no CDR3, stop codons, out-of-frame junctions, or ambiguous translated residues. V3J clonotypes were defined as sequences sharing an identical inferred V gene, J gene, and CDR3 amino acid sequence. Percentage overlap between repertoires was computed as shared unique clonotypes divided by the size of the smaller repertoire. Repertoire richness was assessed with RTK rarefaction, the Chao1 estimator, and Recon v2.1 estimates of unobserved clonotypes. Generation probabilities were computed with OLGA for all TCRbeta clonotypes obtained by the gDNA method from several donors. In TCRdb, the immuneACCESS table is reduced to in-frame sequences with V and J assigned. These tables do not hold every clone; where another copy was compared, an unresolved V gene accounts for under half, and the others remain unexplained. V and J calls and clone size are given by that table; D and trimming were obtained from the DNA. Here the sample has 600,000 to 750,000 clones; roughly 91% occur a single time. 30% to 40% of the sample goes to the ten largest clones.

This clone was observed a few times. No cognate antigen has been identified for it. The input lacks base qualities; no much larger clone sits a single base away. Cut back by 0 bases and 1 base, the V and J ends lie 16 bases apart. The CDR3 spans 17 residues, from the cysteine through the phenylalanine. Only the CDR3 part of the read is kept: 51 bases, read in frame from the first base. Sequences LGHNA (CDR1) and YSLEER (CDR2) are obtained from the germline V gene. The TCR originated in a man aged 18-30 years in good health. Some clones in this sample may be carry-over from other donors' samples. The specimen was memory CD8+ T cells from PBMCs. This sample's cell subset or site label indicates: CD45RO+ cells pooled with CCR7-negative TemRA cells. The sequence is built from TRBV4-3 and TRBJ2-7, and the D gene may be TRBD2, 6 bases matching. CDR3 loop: CASSQDGRGFGSYEQYF. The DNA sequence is TGCGCCAGCAGCCAAGACGGACGGGGGTTCGGGTCCTACGAGCAGTACTTC.